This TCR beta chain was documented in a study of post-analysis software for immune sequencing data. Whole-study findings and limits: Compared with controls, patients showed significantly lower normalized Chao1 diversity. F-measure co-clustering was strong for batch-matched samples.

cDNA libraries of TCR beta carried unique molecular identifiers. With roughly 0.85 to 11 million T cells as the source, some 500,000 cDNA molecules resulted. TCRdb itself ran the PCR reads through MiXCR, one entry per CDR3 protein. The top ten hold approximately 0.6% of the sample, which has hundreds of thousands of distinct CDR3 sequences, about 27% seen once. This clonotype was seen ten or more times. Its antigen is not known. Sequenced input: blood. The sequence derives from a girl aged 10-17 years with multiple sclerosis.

CDR3 residues: CASGDTPWETQYF. DNA of the CDR3: TGTGCCAGCGGGGACACTCCTTGGGAGACCCAGTACTTC. The chain links TRBV28 to TRBJ2-5; possible D gene TRBD1, 6 bases. The CDR3 sequence is 13 residues long. Trimming cost V 8 bases and J 5 bases, with 15 bases left between them. Germline V gives CDR1 MDHEN, CDR2 SYDVKM.